Listed below are T cell receptor beta chains from one sample, sequenced in a study of post-analysis software for immune sequencing data. Using its own MiXCR run on the PCR reads, TCRdb lists one record per CDR3 protein. The sample contains about 200,000 distinct CDR3 sequences, 29% of which appear only once. The sequenced material came from blood. Receptors were obtained from a girl younger than 18 with multiple sclerosis. Both conserved end residues are part of each CDR3. D genes are given only for firm matches. Clone size is not always given. Where it is, it says once, few, many or a class for expanded clones.

.,TRBJ2-1,TRBV5-1,.,TGCGCCAGCAGCTCCGGACGCTACAATGAGCAGTTCTTC,CASSSGRYNEQFF
few,TRBJ1-1,TRBV12-3/TRBV12-4,.,TGTGCCAGCAGTTTAGGATACACTGAAGCTTTCTTT,CASSLGYTEAFF
.,TRBJ2-3,TRBV4-1,.,TGCGCCAGCAGCCAAGTGGGGCAAGCGGGCAACACAGATACGCAGTATTTT,CASSQVGQAGNTDTQYF
many,TRBJ2-6,TRBV24-1,.,TGTGCCACCAGTGATCCCGACGGCAGAAGTACGGGGGCCAACGTCCTGACTTTC,CATSDPDGRSTGANVLTF
.,TRBJ2-2,TRBV14,.,TGTGCCAGCAGCCAAGCCCCTGAGGGTGGGGAGCTGTTTTTT,CASSQAPEGGELFF
.,TRBJ1-2,TRBV6-6,.,TGTGCCAGCAGTTACAAGGGAATTGATCATGGCTACACCTTC,CASSYKGIDHGYTF
many,TRBJ1-2,TRBV20-1,TRBD1,TGCAGTGCAAGACGGACAGGGTTTAGCTATGGCTACACCTTC,CSARRTGFSYGYTF
few,TRBJ2-7,TRBV14,TRBD1,TGTGCCAGCAGCCGATATACAGGGGGACAGGTCTTCTCCTACGAGCAGTACTTC,CASSRYTGGQVFSYEQYF
few,TRBJ2-7,TRBV18,TRBD2,TGTGCCAGCTCACCACCCAGCGGGGGGCCTGGGGAGCAGTACTTC,CASSPPSGGPGEQYF
few,TRBJ2-4,TRBV12-3/TRBV12-4,TRBD2,TGTGCCAGCAGTAGACTAGCGGGTCTAGCCAAAAACATTCAGTACTTC,CASSRLAGLAKNIQYF
many,TRBJ2-1,TRBV6-5,TRBD2,TGTGCCAGCCGCCGACTAGCGGGGAGGAATGAGCAGTTCTTC,CASRRLAGRNEQFF
.,TRBJ2-5,TRBV5-1,TRBD2,TGCGCCAGCAGCTCGGGGGGACTAGCGGGTAGTGAGACCCAGTACTTC,CASSSGGLAGSETQYF
many,TRBJ2-3,TRBV3-1,.,TGTGCCAGCAGCCAAGTTCCCTCAGGGTCAGATACGCAGTATTTT,CASSQVPSGSDTQYF
many,TRBJ2-5,TRBV5-1,.,TGCGCCAGCAGCTTGGGTGCTCTACAGGAGACCCAGTACTTC,CASSLGALQETQYF
many,TRBJ2-7,TRBV7-8,TRBD1,TGTGCCAGCAGCTTAGCGCTAACAGGGGACCCCTACGAGCAGTACTTC,CASSLALTGDPYEQYF
.,TRBJ2-1,TRBV7-9,TRBD2,TGTGCCAGCAGCTTAGTTACTAGCGGGGGACAAAACAATGAGCAGTTCTTC,CASSLVTSGGQNNEQFF
many,TRBJ1-2,TRBV12-5,TRBD1,TGTGCTAGTGGCCGGGACAGGGGGGAGCGGTACTATGGCTACACCTTC,CASGRDRGERYYGYTF
.,TRBJ2-1,TRBV7-9,.,TGTGCCAGCAGCCCCTGGGTTGAGTCCTACAATGAGCAGTTCTTC,CASSPWVESYNEQFF
.,TRBJ2-5,TRBV5-1,.,TGCGCCAGCAGCGCGACAGCGCCCGGGGAGACCCAGTACTTC,CASSATAPGETQYF
.,TRBJ2-4,TRBV5-1,TRBD2,TGCGCCAGCACCTTAGCGGGGGAAAACATTCAGTACTTC,CASTLAGENIQYF
many,TRBJ2-1,TRBV25-1,TRBD2,TGTGCCAGCGATCCGGAACTCAGCGGGAGTGATGGTAATGAGCAGTTCTTC,CASDPELSGSDGNEQFF
many,TRBJ2-3,TRBV4-1,TRBD2,TGCGCCAGCAGTCCAGGACTAGCTGAAGGTGTAGATACGCAGTATTTT,CASSPGLAEGVDTQYF
few,TRBJ1-4,TRBV29-1,.,TGCAGCGTTGGGGTGACAAGGGAAAAACTGTTTTTT,CSVGVTREKLFF
many,TRBJ2-7,TRBV6-6,.,TGTGCCATCCACGATTCTCCGGGGGTGTCCTACGAGCAGTACTTC,CAIHDSPGVSYEQYF
many,TRBJ1-1,TRBV29-1,.,TGCAGCGTAGCTCAGGGTCAGTACACTGAAGCTTTCTTT,CSVAQGQYTEAFF
.,TRBJ1-1,TRBV20-1,TRBD1,TGCAGTGCTAATGAGGGGGCGCTTAACACTGAAGCTTTCTTT,CSANEGALNTEAFF
.,TRBJ2-7,TRBV6-5,.,TGTGCCAGCAGCCGGGACGGGGGTTACAATGAGCAGTACTTC,CASSRDGGYNEQYF
many,TRBJ1-1,TRBV5-1,TRBD1,TGCGCCAGTAGGGACAGGGGCAACACTGAAGCTTTCTTT,CASRDRGNTEAFF
.,TRBJ1-5,TRBV29-1,.,TGCAGCGTTGCAAGGGACACTAATCAGCCCCAGCATTTT,CSVARDTNQPQHF
.,TRBJ2-5,TRBV29-1,.,TGCAGCTACCTGGATGAGACCCAGTACTTC,CSYLDETQYF
.,TRBJ2-1,TRBV11-3,.,TGTGCCAGCAGCTTGGGGCCCCTAATGCACAATGAGCAGTTCTTC,CASSLGPLMHNEQFF
many,TRBJ1-2,TRBV6-1,.,TGTGCCAGCAGTGAATTCGGGCAGATCTATGGCTACACCTTC,CASSEFGQIYGYTF
many,TRBJ1-2,TRBV7-3,TRBD1,TGTGCCAGGGGGAATACGGGACAGTCTAACTATGGCTACACCTTC,CARGNTGQSNYGYTF
.,TRBJ2-7,TRBV18,TRBD2,TGTGCCAGCTCTCAAGGGACTACGAACGAGCAGTACTTC,CASSQGTTNEQYF
few,TRBJ1-1,TRBV5-1,.,TGCGCCAGCAGCTTGCAGGCGTCAGGGACTGAAGCTTTCTTT,CASSLQASGTEAFF
few,TRBJ2-1,TRBV27,.,TGTGCCAGCAGTTTATTTTGGGACGGAAATTCGGGCAATGAGCAGTTCTTC,CASSLFWDGNSGNEQFF
.,TRBJ2-3,TRBV12-3/TRBV12-4,TRBD2,TGTGCCAGCAGTCCCGCCGGGGCTAGCGGGAGCGGCACAGATACGCAGTATTTT,CASSPAGASGSGTDTQYF
.,TRBJ2-1,TRBV11-2,.,TGTGCCAGCAGCGCCAAACAGGGATACAATGAGCAGTTCTTC,CASSAKQGYNEQFF
few,TRBJ1-5,TRBV12-3/TRBV12-4,TRBD1,TGTGCCAGCAGGCGGACAGGGCCAAGCAATCAGCCCCAGCATTTT,CASRRTGPSNQPQHF
.,TRBJ1-1,TRBV27,.,TGTGCCAGCAGTCCTCCTGGTGGGGGGCGCGGGATCGAAGCTTTCTTT,CASSPPGGGRGIEAFF
.,TRBJ1-4,TRBV5-1,TRBD1,TGCGCCAGCAGCTTGGAACAGGGGGGTTCTAATGAAAAACTGTTTTTT,CASSLEQGGSNEKLFF